Presented here are 8 T cell receptor beta chains from one specimen sequenced in a study of Ad26.COV2.S vaccination and SARS-CoV-2 variants. Noted treatment: roughly 20 received Ad26.COV2.S at low or high dose, single or two shots; five or six received placebo; per-sample allocation not given. After the first vaccine or placebo injection, samples were drawn on day 63. Sequencing used immunoSEQ multiplex PCR; TCRdb keeps in-frame clones, though not all of them. The sample lists about 280,000 clones; 80% to 90% were seen once. Sequencing used peripheral blood, obtained in a trial of Ad26.COV2.S vaccine versus placebo. These receptors all come from a person between 18 and 59 years old who received the Ad26.COV2.S COVID-19 vaccine or a placebo.

V gene TRBV5-4 combines with J gene TRBJ2-3; no reliable D call. CDR3 size: 14 residues. The germline V and J ends were trimmed by 4 bases and 1 base, with 10 bases remaining between them. Per the germline V gene, CDR1 is SGHNT and CDR2 is YYREEE (reference sequence). The CDR3, as DNA: TGTGCCAGCAGCGCCGGCCGGCGCACAGATACGCAGTATTTT. It encodes CASSAGRRTDTQYF.

The chain has TRBV30 and TRBJ1-2; tentative D call: TRBD1 (5 bases). The V and J ends lost 1 base and 7 bases respectively, with 13 bases between them. The CDR3 loop spans 13 amino acids. Germline V gene lookup returns CDR1 GTSNPN and CDR2 SVGIG (reference sequence). The CDR3 sequence: CAWSARWGTGYTF. CDR3 sequence (DNA): TGTGCCTGGAGTGCCCGGTGGGGGACTGGCTACACCTTC.

This clone has just a few counts. This chain uses TRBV19 with TRBJ2-5; 9 bases line up with TRBD2. With 7 bases clipped from V and 4 bases from J, the junction kept 7 bases outside the gene matches. Germline CDR1 and CDR2: LNHDA and SQIVND (reference sequence). The CDR3 spans 14 residues. The CDR3 region has the DNA TGTGCCAGTACCGGCGGGGGGGCGGCAGAGACCCAGTACTTC. This codes for CASTGGGAAETQYF.

V and J are TRBV5-1 and TRBJ1-2; D is uncertain. V lost 0 bases to trimming and J lost 0 bases, with 9 bases between them. The CDR3 totals 15 residues. Per germline, CDR1 SGHRS and CDR2 YFSETQ. CDR3 nucleotide sequence: TGCGCCAGCAGCTTGGAGCCAGGTACTAACTATGGCTACACCTTC. Its protein is CASSLEPGTNYGYTF.

This chain connects TRBV11-2 to TRBJ2-3; 10 bases line up with TRBD1. CDR3 length equals 18 residues. CDR1 is SGHAT and CDR2 is FQNNGV in the germline V gene. V trimming: 4 bases; J trimming: 0 bases; junction bases outside the gene matches: 10. The CDR3 sequence is CASSSRGQGLVSTDTQYF. In DNA, the CDR3 is TGTGCCAGCAGCTCCAGGGGACAGGGGCTAGTTAGCACAGATACGCAGTATTTT.

This chain joins TRBV7-3 and TRBJ2-1, with a tentative D call TRBD2 (6 bases). Trimming stripped 1 base from V and 2 bases from J, with 9 bases between. CDR1 is SGHTA and CDR2 is FQGTGA in the germline V gene. The length of the CDR3 is 15 residues. CDR3 residues: CASSLMRGPYNEQFF. In DNA, the CDR3 is TGTGCCAGCAGCTTAATGCGGGGACCCTACAATGAGCAGTTCTTC.

The chain employs TRBV30 and TRBJ2-3; D not certain. Germline V lookup: CDR1 GTSNPN, CDR2 SVGIG (reference sequence). CDR3 length: 12 amino acids. The V end lost 3 bases, the J end lost 4 bases, and 8 bases lay between the germline ends. CDR3 protein: CAWRVAADTQYF. The CDR3 DNA reads as TGTGCCTGGAGGGTTGCGGCAGATACGCAGTATTTT. Filled out from reference TRBV30 and TRBJ2-3, the complete variable domain reads SQTIHQWPATLVQPVGSPLSLECTVEGTSNPNLYWYRQAAGRGLQLLFYSVGIGQISSEVPQNLSASRPQDRQFILSSKKLLLSDSGFYLCAWRVAADTQYFGPGTRLTVL.

This sequence joins TRBV5-1 and TRBJ1-2, with a possible D match to TRBD1 (5 bases). The CDR3 has 14 amino acids. Trimming pared 4 bases from V and 0 bases from J, leaving 10 bases between. Germline values: CDR1 SGHRS, CDR2 YFSETQ. CDR3 loop: CASSVTEANYGYTF. The CDR3 DNA reads as TGCGCCAGCAGCGTGACAGAAGCTAACTATGGCTACACCTTC.